Listed below are T cell receptor beta chains from one sample, sequenced in a study of identifying expanded T cells in peripheral blood. Sequencing used immunoSEQ multiplex PCR; TCRdb keeps in-frame clones, though not all of them. The sample has tens of thousands of clones; around 90% are singletons. Input material: blood. These receptors came from a person between 18 and 75 years old in good health. The CDR3 runs from the conserved cysteine through the conserved F or W. D genes are given only for firm matches. The size of a clone is reported for some rows only, either as once, few or many, or as a class for expanded clones.

clone size,V gene,D gene,J gene,CDR3 protein,CDR3 DNA
.,TRBV6-6,.,TRBJ1-1,CASIKAGAEAFF,TGTGCCAGCATCAAAGCGGGGGCTGAAGCTTTCTTT
.,TRBV9,.,TRBJ1-3,CASSPPGNTIYF,TGTGCCAGCAGCCCTCCAGGAAACACCATATATTTT
.,TRBV30,TRBD1,TRBJ1-5,CAWSAWTGTDQPQHF,TGTGCCTGGAGTGCGTGGACAGGGACCGATCAGCCCCAGCATTTT
.,TRBV7-3,TRBD2,TRBJ2-7,CASSPAGAAYEQYF,TGTGCCAGCAGCCCAGCGGGAGCCGCCTACGAGCAGTACTTC
.,TRBV13,TRBD1,TRBJ2-1,CASSDRDRVFEQFF,TGTGCCAGCAGCGACAGGGACAGGGTATTTGAGCAGTTCTTC
.,TRBV27,.,TRBJ1-5,CASSLGVSKPQHF,TGTGCCAGCAGTTTGGGGGTTTCTAAGCCCCAGCATTTT
many,TRBV6-6,.,TRBJ2-7,CASSYSQGLYEQYF,TGTGCCAGCAGTTACTCACAGGGACTGTACGAGCAGTACTTC
.,TRBV2,TRBD1,TRBJ1-2,CASAGDRDYGYTF,TGTGCCAGCGCCGGGGACAGGGACTATGGCTACACCTTC
.,TRBV30,TRBD1,TRBJ1-5,CAWADRTSNQPQHF,TGTGCCTGGGCGGACAGGACTAGCAATCAGCCCCAGCATTTT
.,TRBV9,TRBD2,TRBJ2-3,CASSVLTSGSADTQYF,TGTGCCAGCAGCGTACTGACTAGCGGCTCAGCCGATACGCAGTATTTT
.,TRBV13,TRBD1,TRBJ2-5,CASSLPGQGETQYF,TGTGCCAGCAGCTTACCGGGACAGGGAGAGACCCAGTACTTC
.,TRBV19,.,TRBJ1-1,CASSILYQATEAFF,TGTGCCAGTAGTATACTCTATCAAGCGACTGAAGCTTTCTTT
.,TRBV7-2,TRBD2,TRBJ2-1,CASSHGTSGSRPYNEQFF,TGTGCCAGCAGCCACGGGACTAGCGGGAGTCGGCCCTACAATGAGCAGTTCTTC